Presented here are 24 T cell receptor beta chains from one specimen sequenced in a study of blood T cell repertoires in COVID-19. TCRdb's table, derived via immunoSEQ multiplex PCR, lists solely in-frame clones and lacks some. The table shows about 160,000 clones, with more than 65% occurring only once. Sequencing was done on a sample of PBMCs or T cells enriched from blood (not recorded which). Receptors originate from a man aged 60-69 years who had recovered from COVID-19.

This clone was detected ten times or more. The chain recombines TRBV28 with TRBJ2-5, with 9 nucleotides matching TRBD2. The length of the CDR3 is 21 residues. From germline, CDR1 is MDHEN and CDR2 SYDVKM. V lost 3 bases, J lost 0 bases, and 20 bases stayed unmatched. The CDR3 region has the DNA TGTGCCAGCAGTTTTGACCCCTGGGATAGCGGGAGCCAGGCGTACCAAGAGACCCAGTACTTC. It encodes CASSFDPWDSGSQAYQETQYF.

This chain connects TRBV19 to TRBJ1-2; TRBD1 matches 8 bases. V dropped 6 bases and J dropped 8; count of bases not matched to a gene: 8. The CDR3 totals 13 residues. The germline gives CDR1 LNHDA, CDR2 SQIVND (reference sequence). CDR3 bases: TGTGCCAGTAGCAGACAGGGGCAAGGAGGCTACACCTTC. It translates to CASSRQGQGGYTF.

This clone was seen only once. The chain employs TRBV10-3 and TRBJ2-3, with 10 bases that match TRBD2. Trimming took 7 bases from V and 2 from J; bases not matched to a gene: 6. Germline V gene sequence: CDR1 ENHRY, CDR2 SYGVKD. CDR3 length equals 15 residues. The CDR3 sequence: CAITASGGSTDTQYF. The CDR3 coding sequence is TGTGCCATCACGGCTAGCGGGGGATCCACAGATACGCAGTATTTT.

This rearrangement joins TRBV6-1 to TRBJ1-2; D call uncertain. V gave up 0 bases and J gave up 8 bases, with 13 bases separating them. The germline gives CDR1 MNHNS, CDR2 SASEGT. The CDR3 extends over 14 amino acids. The CDR3 DNA reads as TGTGCCAGCAGTGAAGCGGGCCAAGTACGGGGCTACACCTTC. Its translation is CASSEAGQVRGYTF.

In DNA, the CDR3 is TGTGCCAGCAGCGCCGGGACAGGCACCAATCAGCCCCAGCATTTT. It specifies CASSAGTGTNQPQHF. The chain is built from TRBV6-5 and TRBJ1-5, with 8 bases fitting TRBD1. The CDR3 is 15 residues long. The germline V gene has CDR1 MNHEY and CDR2 SVGAGI. J gave up 3 bases and V 6 bases, and 7 bases lay outside the gene matches.

J is TRBJ1-4 and V is TRBV19; D is unresolved. V shed 3 bases and J shed 4 bases, with 9 bases lying between them. Germline assignment: CDR1 LNHDA and CDR2 SQIVND (reference sequence). This CDR3 has 14 amino acids. The CDR3 DNA reads as TGTGCCAGTAGTATGCGGGGAGGTAATGAAAAACTGTTTTTT. Protein sequence: CASSMRGGNEKLFF.

This clone showed up just a few times. J is TRBJ1-2 and V is TRBV27; 8 bases agree with TRBD1. CDR3 length equals 13 residues. V shed 5 bases, J shed 8 bases, and the junction held 7 bases outside the gene matches. CDR1 and CDR2 from the germline V gene are MNHEY and SMNVEV (reference sequence). CDR3 bases: TGTGCCAGCAGTCTAAGGACAGGGAGCGGCTACACCTTC. Its protein product is CASSLRTGSGYTF.

This clone was detected a few times. The chain employs TRBV28 and TRBJ1-1; 7 bases fit TRBD1. There are 19 residues in the CDR3. After removal of 4 bases from V and 1 base from J, the junction contained 18 bases not matched to a gene. The germline gives CDR1 MDHEN, CDR2 SYDVKM. The CDR3, as DNA: TGTGCCAGCAGTTCACCCACCCTTGATTGGGGACAGAGGAACACTGAAGCTTTCTTT. Translated: CASSSPTLDWGQRNTEAFF.

The chain links TRBV6-1 to TRBJ2-1; TRBD2 matches 8 bases. Germline trimming cut 3 bases from V and 8 bases from J; bases unmatched to any gene: 3. This CDR3 comprises 13 residues. Germline-derived CDR1 and CDR2 are MNHNS and SASEGT. The DNA of the CDR3 is TGTGCCAGCAGTGACGGACTAGCAGATGAGCAGTTCTTC. Protein sequence: CASSDGLADEQFF.

The V and J genes are TRBV19 and TRBJ2-1; no firm D call. Trimming stripped 0 bases from V and 4 bases from J, with 10 bases between. The CDR3 length is 15 residues. Germline loops: CDR1 LNHDA, CDR2 SQIVND (reference sequence). This CDR3 is CASSIEWALYNEQFF. CDR3 DNA sequence: TGTGCCAGTAGTATAGAGTGGGCCTTGTACAATGAGCAGTTCTTC.

The chain combines TRBV11-3 with TRBJ2-1, with TRBD2 matching over 8 bases. CDR1 and CDR2 from the germline V gene are SGHNT and YENEEA. The V gene end was trimmed by 0 bases and the J gene end by 6 bases; junction bases not matched to a gene: 4. CDR3 length equals 15 residues. CDR3 DNA: TGTGCCAGCAGCTTAGAGGTAGGGACTAGCAATGAGCAGTTCTTC. Amino acid sequence: CASSLEVGTSNEQFF.

V and J are TRBV12-3 or TRBV12-4 and TRBJ2-7, with D possibly being TRBD2 (6 bases). This CDR3 is built from 13 residues. V lost 7 bases to trimming and J lost 9 bases, with 19 bases between them. The CDR3 nucleotides read TGTGCCAGCACCGAGATGAGGCTCGGGGGGCAGTACTTC. It is translated as CASTEMRLGGQYF.

The rearrangement links TRBV24-1 to TRBJ1-1; 9 nucleotides agree with TRBD1. Looked up from germline, CDR1 is KGHDR and CDR2 is SFDVKD. The CDR3 extends over 17 amino acids. With 2 bases clipped from V and 1 base from J, the junction kept 7 bases outside the gene matches. The CDR3 here is CATSDSGTGFGNTEAFF. The CDR3 DNA reads TGTGCCACCAGTGATTCCGGGACAGGGTTCGGGAACACTGAAGCTTTCTTT.

This clone showed up just once. The rearrangement joins TRBV5-4 to TRBJ1-1; D is perhaps TRBD1 (5 bases). Per germline, CDR1 SGHNT and CDR2 YYREEE (reference sequence). V shed 0 bases and J shed 4 bases, with 10 bases lying between them. This CDR3 is built from 14 residues. DNA for the CDR3: TGTGCCAGCAGCTTGGCCGGGGGTAGCACTGAAGCTTTCTTT. Translated, it gives CASSLAGGSTEAFF.

V gene TRBV28 combines with J gene TRBJ1-2; D ambiguous. This CDR3 is 16 amino acids long. Trimming left V 5 bases short and J 8 bases short, with 24 bases between. From germline, CDR1 is MDHEN and CDR2 SYDVKM. Here the CDR3 reads CASSPPGPGRGLGYTF. CDR3 nucleotides: TGTGCCAGCAGTCCCCCCGGGCCCGGGCGCGGGCTGGGCTACACCTTC.

This clone has only a few counts. The J gene is TRBJ2-2, the V gene TRBV2; D not resolved. This CDR3 has 12 residues. The V gene lost 6 bases and the J gene lost 1 base, with 3 bases spanning the gap. Germline V gene sequence: CDR1 SNHLY, CDR2 FYNNEI. The CDR3 is CASSQNTGELFF. The CDR3 coding sequence is TGTGCCAGCAGCCAGAACACCGGGGAGCTGTTTTTT.

The chain has TRBV28 and TRBJ2-4, with D tentatively TRBD1 (6 bases). Trimming removed 2 bases at V and 7 bases at J, with 12 bases between. Germline-derived CDR1 and CDR2 are MDHEN and SYDVKM. The CDR3 has 14 residues. The CDR3 reads CASSLVGRGNIQYF. DNA of the CDR3: TGTGCCAGCAGTTTAGTCGGCAGGGGTAACATTCAGTACTTC.

The V gene is TRBV27, the J gene TRBJ2-7, with 12 positions matching TRBD1. Trimming took 1 base from V and 7 from J; bases not matched to a gene: 14. CDR1 is MNHEY and CDR2 is SMNVEV in the germline V gene (reference sequence). The CDR3 spans 18 residues. CDR3 in amino acids: CASSLFFAPGTGGGEQYF. In nucleotides, the CDR3 is TGTGCCAGCAGTTTATTTTTTGCTCCTGGGACAGGGGGCGGGGAGCAGTACTTC.

This clone ranks as medium-sized. The chain couples TRBV9 to TRBJ1-1, with D possibly matching TRBD1 (6 bases). Germline V gene data show CDR1 as SGDLS and CDR2 as YYNGEE. The ends were cut back, 3 bases at V and 4 bases at J, with 10 bases in the middle. The CDR3 runs 13 residues. CDR3 bases: TGTGCCAGCAGCGCCACAGGGACCACTGAAGCTTTCTTT. Its translation is CASSATGTTEAFF.

The rearrangement uses TRBV5-1 and TRBJ1-2; TRBD1 agrees at 12 bases. Germline CDR1 reads SGHRS; CDR2 reads YFSETQ. The CDR3 has 15 residues. J gave up 6 bases and V 4 bases, and 7 bases lay outside the gene matches. CDR3 loop: CASSHGTGGADGYTF. As DNA, the CDR3 is TGCGCCAGCAGCCACGGGACAGGGGGCGCCGATGGCTACACCTTC.

The chain is built from TRBV5-1 and TRBJ2-1; 9 nucleotides match TRBD2. CDR1 SGHRS and CDR2 YFSETQ come from the germline V gene. Losses at the gene ends were 0 bases for V and 6 bases for J; bases not matched to a gene: 4. The CDR3 length is 15 residues. DNA for the CDR3: TGCGCCAGCAGCTTGGGTCTAGCGGGGATCAATGAGCAGTTCTTC. It specifies CASSLGLAGINEQFF.

The rearrangement uses TRBV3-1 (or the pseudogene TRBV3-2) and TRBJ1-1, with D tentatively TRBD1 (5 bases). The CDR3 runs to 14 residues. Trimming removed 4 bases at V and 0 bases at J, with 9 bases between. Looked up from germline, CDR1 is LGHDT and CDR2 is YNNKEL (reference sequence). CDR3 amino acids: CASSPDSLNTEAFF. The CDR3 DNA reads TGTGCCAGCAGCCCAGACAGTTTGAACACTGAAGCTTTCTTT.

CDR3 region: CASSLTRQGLNSPLHF. The CDR3 DNA reads TGCGCCAGCAGCCTCACTCGACAGGGACTTAATTCACCCCTCCACTTT. This chain joins TRBV4-1 and TRBJ1-6; 7 bases align to TRBD1. V was pared by 4 bases and J by 6 bases, with 9 bases of the junction left unmatched. This CDR3 is 16 amino acids long. CDR1 is MGHRA and CDR2 is YSYEKL in the germline V gene.

This clone has a single count. The genes are TRBV18 and TRBJ1-1, with 7 bases that match TRBD1. Looked up from germline, CDR1 is KGHSH and CDR2 is LQKENI. The CDR3 is 15 residues long. With 5 bases clipped from V and 3 bases from J, the junction kept 9 bases outside the gene matches. CDR3 nucleotides: TGTGCCAGCTCAACGAACAGGGGCAAACACACTGAAGCTTTCTTT. This translates into CASSTNRGKHTEAFF.